One TCR beta chain is described in this entry. Expressed TCRB transcripts were sequenced because the isolated RNA had all been reverse transcribed beforehand. Profiled with immunoSEQ multiplex PCR; TCRdb holds only in-frame clones, not every one. The table shows 9,000 or so clones, with around 78% occurring only once. Once sorted, every population was more than 95% pure. The record originates from a study of beta chain features in type 1 diabetes. Germline V gene data show CDR1 as ENHRY and CDR2 as SYGVKD. CDR3 length: 13 residues. Trimming cost V 4 bases and J 4 bases, with 8 bases left between them. The receptor's source is a woman under 30 in good health. Sequencing was performed on Tregs from blood. The chain has TRBV10-3 and TRBJ2-1, with D hard to call. CDR3 region: CAISGLAYNEQFF. In nucleotides, the CDR3 is TGTGCCATCAGTGGTCTGGCTTACAATGAGCAGTTCTTC.